The sequence of this TCR beta chain was determined in a study of cytomegalovirus exposure and HLA in healthy donors. With 60 Vbeta and 13 Jbeta primers, the PCR was carried out. Clones were sequenced by immunoSEQ multiplex PCR, and TCRdb holds only the in-frame ones, with some missing. The table lists about 190,000 clones, over 65% of them singletons. Germline values: CDR1 LNHDA, CDR2 SQIVND (reference sequence). Trimming removed 3 bases from V and 0 bases from J, with 11 bases in between. The CDR3 has 15 residues. The TCR was taken from a woman aged 50 to 60 in good health and CMV-seropositive. Sequenced sample: PBMCs. This chain connects TRBV19 to TRBJ1-2; possible D gene TRBD1, 5 bases. The CDR3 reads CASSISGGTNYGYTF. The DNA of the CDR3 is TGTGCCAGTAGTATTTCGGGGGGTACTAACTATGGCTACACCTTC.